These T cell receptor beta chains were read from a single sample in a study of Graves' ophthalmopathy and Graves' hyperthyroidism. TCRdb passed the multiplex PCR reads through MiXCR, listing each CDR3 protein once. This sample has almost 750,000 distinct CDR3 sequences, with approximately 40% found just once. Sequencing was done on a sample of peripheral blood. Every receptor here comes from an adult man with Graves' ophthalmopathy. Both conserved end residues are part of each CDR3. The order of the fields is V gene, J gene, D gene, clone size, CDR3 protein, CDR3 DNA. The D gene is left open where the match is weak. Not every row has a clone size; where given, it reads once, few, many or a size class.

TRBV15	TRBJ1-4	-	-	CATSRDRRATNEKLFF	TGTGCCACCAGCAGAGATAGGAGGGCAACTAATGAAAAACTGTTTTTT
TRBV2	TRBJ1-5	TRBD1	many	CASSVTGASQPQHF	TGTGCCAGCAGCGTGACAGGGGCATCTCAGCCCCAGCATTTT
TRBV5-4	TRBJ1-5	-	few	CASSWGLINQPQHF	TGTGCCAGCAGCTGGGGACTGATCAATCAGCCCCAGCATTTT
TRBV10-1	TRBJ1-4	-	-	CASSPGPSFNEKLFF	TGCGCCAGCAGCCCGGGACCTTCATTTAATGAAAAACTGTTTTTT
TRBV20-1	TRBJ1-5	-	-	CSAGTGVHQPQHF	TGCAGTGCTGGGACTGGGGTACATCAGCCCCAGCATTTT
TRBV7-3	TRBJ2-7	-	-	CASSLQGIMTYEQYF	TGTGCCAGCAGCTTGCAGGGTATTATGACCTACGAGCAGTACTTC
TRBV20-1	TRBJ1-2	-	few	CSASPQPTGYGYTF	TGCAGTGCTAGTCCCCAACCCACGGGCTATGGCTACACCTTC
TRBV7-9	TRBJ2-5	TRBD2	-	CASSQEMAAGGTLQETQYF	TGCGCCAGCAGCCAAGAGATGGCAGCGGGAGGGACCCTCCAAGAGACCCAGTACTTC
TRBV11-2	TRBJ2-7	-	few	CASRSAHEQYF	TGTGCCAGCAGATCGGCCCACGAGCAGTACTTC
TRBV29-1	TRBJ2-5	-	-	CSVGSGVETQYF	TGCAGCGTTGGATCTGGGGTAGAGACCCAGTACTTC
TRBV7-9	TRBJ1-2	-	many	CASSLGASHYGYTF	TGTGCCAGCAGCTTAGGCGCGAGCCACTATGGCTACACCTTC
TRBV7-9	TRBJ1-2	TRBD1	-	CASSFAPDRENYGYTF	TGTGCCAGCAGCTTCGCCCCCGACAGGGAAAACTATGGCTACACCTTC
TRBV29-1	TRBJ1-5	TRBD1	many	CSVSGTASNQPQHF	TGCAGCGTCTCCGGGACAGCTAGCAATCAGCCCCAGCATTTT
TRBV7-9	TRBJ2-7	-	many	CASSWDTYEQYF	TGTGCCAGCAGCTGGGACACCTACGAGCAGTACTTC
TRBV7-9	TRBJ2-1	-	-	CASSFSTGGEQFF	TGTGCCAGCAGCTTCAGTACGGGGGGCGAGCAGTTCTTC
TRBV20-1	TRBJ2-7	TRBD1	-	CSANDRGPSYEQYF	TGCAGTGCAAACGACAGGGGACCTTCCTACGAGCAGTACTTC
TRBV12-3/TRBV12-4	TRBJ2-5	-	few	CASSSLGGGAETQYF	TGTGCCAGCAGTTCCCTAGGCGGGGGCGCAGAGACCCAGTACTTC
TRBV6-1	TRBJ2-1	-	-	CASSEPPEQFF	TGTGCCAGCAGCGAGCCACCAGAGCAGTTCTTC
TRBV19	TRBJ1-6	-	few	CASIDGSSYNSPLHF	TGTGCCAGTATTGACGGGAGCTCCTATAATTCACCCCTCCACTTT
TRBV29-1	TRBJ2-3	-	-	CSDYRGGTQYF	TGCAGCGACTACCGGGGAGGTACGCAGTATTTT
TRBV25-1	TRBJ1-2	-	-	CASPGGGSSYGYTF	TGTGCCAGCCCCGGCGGGGGGTCTAGTTATGGCTACACCTTC
TRBV7-9	TRBJ2-6	TRBD1	many	CASSLVPGGSGANVLTF	TGTGCCAGCAGCTTAGTGCCAGGGGGCTCTGGGGCCAACGTCCTGACTTTC
TRBV11-2	TRBJ2-7	TRBD2	many	CASSLELAEMGEQYF	TGTGCCAGCAGCTTAGAGCTAGCGGAGATGGGGGAGCAGTACTTC
TRBV11-2	TRBJ2-3	TRBD2	-	CASSLELAGDRTDTQYF	TGTGCCAGCAGCTTAGAGCTAGCGGGGGACCGCACAGATACGCAGTATTTT
TRBV9	TRBJ1-2	-	-	CASSAYPPGTEYGYTF	TGTGCCAGCAGCGCCTACCCACCCGGGACTGAATATGGCTACACCTTC
TRBV11-2	TRBJ2-7	-	-	CASSAGHAYEQYF	TGTGCCAGCAGTGCGGGGCACGCGTACGAGCAGTACTTC
TRBV7-2	TRBJ1-5	-	many	CASSLVANSNQPQHF	TGTGCCAGCAGCTTAGTTGCCAATAGCAATCAGCCCCAGCATTTT
TRBV25-1	TRBJ2-2	-	-	CASSTAAAQNTGVLFF	TGTGCCAGCAGCACCGCGGCAGCGCAGAACACCGGGGTGCTGTTTTTT
TRBV5-1	TRBJ2-7	TRBD1	-	CASSGTPGQVASYEQYF	TGTGCCAGCAGCGGAACACCTGGACAGGTTGCGTCCTACGAGCAGTACTTC
TRBV10-3	TRBJ2-5	-	few	CASSYTQETQYF	TGTGCCAGCAGTTATACCCAAGAGACCCAGTACTTC
TRBV29-1	TRBJ1-1	-	-	CSVEGLGTEAFF	TGCAGCGTTGAGGGGCTGGGCACTGAAGCTTTCTTT
TRBV10-3	TRBJ2-1	-	-	CASFPLAVADEQFF	TGTGCCAGCTTCCCTCTAGCCGTGGCGGATGAGCAGTTCTTC
TRBV10-1	TRBJ2-7	-	-	CASSRKIGADEQYF	TGTGCCAGCAGCCGGAAAATAGGGGCGGACGAGCAGTACTTC
TRBV20-1	TRBJ1-5	-	-	CSARVATYQPQHF	TGCAGTGCTAGAGTGGCTACTTATCAGCCCCAGCATTTT
TRBV7-2	TRBJ1-5	-	many	CASSLDWGSAKNQPQHF	TGTGCCAGCAGCTTAGATTGGGGTTCCGCTAAGAATCAGCCCCAGCATTTT
TRBV6-5	TRBJ2-7	-	-	CASSTRAYEQYF	TGTGCCAGCAGTACCAGGGCGTACGAGCAGTACTTC
TRBV25-1	TRBJ1-3	TRBD1	-	CASTPPGTGMNTIYF	TGTGCCAGCACCCCCCCCGGGACAGGGATGAACACCATATATTTT
TRBV15	TRBJ1-4	-	-	CATSRLGTGMGNRKTLFF	TGTGCCACCAGCAGATTGGGAACAGGGATGGGGAACAGAAAAACTCTGTTTTTT
TRBV5-1	TRBJ1-4	-	-	CASSSDDFLGEKLFF	TGCGCCAGCAGCTCGGACGATTTCCTTGGTGAAAAACTGTTTTTT
TRBV6-2/TRBV6-3	TRBJ1-2	-	few	CASSDMEGASYGYTF	TGTGCCAGCAGTGATATGGAAGGGGCGAGCTATGGCTACACCTTC
TRBV4-3	TRBJ2-7	TRBD2	-	CASSQSSGSSYEQYF	TGCGCCAGCAGCCAATCGAGCGGGAGCTCCTACGAGCAGTACTTC
TRBV25-1	TRBJ1-1	TRBD1	-	CVSSGPTGMNTEAFF	TGTGTCAGCAGTGGTCCGACAGGGATGAACACCGAAGCTTTCTTT
TRBV10-3	TRBJ1-2	-	-	CASSSSDYGYTF	TGTGCCAGCAGTTCTAGTGACTATGGCTACACCTTC
TRBV6-5	TRBJ2-7	-	-	CASSSGSRGEQYF	TGTGCCAGCAGTTCCGGGAGCCGGGGAGAGCAGTACTTC
TRBV24-1	TRBJ2-7	TRBD1	-	CATENRGANTGELYF	TGTGCCACCGAAAACAGGGGCGCGAACACCGGGGAGCTGTACTTC
TRBV15	TRBJ2-7	-	many	CATSREGGPYEQYF	TGTGCCACCAGCAGAGAAGGCGGACCCTACGAGCAGTACTTC
TRBV11-2	TRBJ1-1	-	-	CASSLLTNRGNTEAFF	TGTGCCAGCAGTTTACTAACTAATCGGGGGAACACTGAAGCTTTCTTT
TRBV7-9	TRBJ2-7	-	-	CASGVAVLSYEQYF	TGTGCCAGCGGGGTAGCGGTCCTCTCCTACGAGCAGTACTTC